The 15 T cell receptor beta chains reported below all come from one sample, sequenced in a study of blood T cells in healthy people across ages. It was with a sample-barcoded 5' primer and a J-beta primer mix that a second PCR of about 6 to 11 cycles was run. TCRdb analysed the 5' RACE reads with MiXCR anew, one entry per CDR3 protein. This table holds hundreds of thousands of distinct CDR3 sequences, approximately 48% found once. Sequencing was carried out using blood. The receptor set was obtained from a man aged 60-69 years in good health.

The V call is TRBV2, the J call TRBJ1-2; D unresolved. The CDR3 sequence is 14 residues long. Germline assignment: CDR1 SNHLY and CDR2 FYNNEI. Trimming cost V 5 bases and J 6 bases, with 16 bases left between them. The CDR3 DNA sequence: TGTGCCAGCAGTCAATATGAGGTTGCACATGGCTACACCTTC. This encodes CASSQYEVAHGYTF.

This clonotype has a handful of counts. The chain links TRBV29-1 to TRBJ1-2, with D perhaps matching TRBD1 (6 bases). V was cut by 5 bases and J by 2 bases, with 18 bases left in between. CDR1 and CDR2 from the germline V gene are SQVTM and ANQGSEA. The length of the CDR3 is 15 residues. The CDR3 DNA reads TGCAGCGTTAGTGGGCGGGGGCCGGCGAACTATGGCTACACCTTC. Translation: CSVSGRGPANYGYTF.

The chain couples TRBV5-1 to TRBJ2-2; a possible D gene is TRBD1 (7 bases). V was shortened by 6 bases and J by 5 bases, with 14 bases between the two germline ends. The CDR3 spans 14 residues. Germline CDR1 and CDR2: SGHRS and YFSETQ. The CDR3: CASKDPGGTGELFF. Written as DNA, the CDR3 is TGCGCCAGCAAGGACCCAGGGGGGACCGGGGAGCTGTTTTTT.

The chain recombines TRBV12-3 or TRBV12-4 with TRBJ2-1, with D possibly TRBD2 on 7 matching bases. The length of the CDR3 is 14 residues. Trimming took off 5 bases at V and 5 bases at J, with 13 bases between the two ends. The CDR3 sequence: CASSPGGFHNEQFF. Here the CDR3 DNA reads TGTGCCAGCAGTCCGGGGGGCTTCCACAATGAGCAGTTCTTC.

The CDR3 nucleotides are TGTGCCAGCAGCCTCGGACCGCACCCAGGGTTTGCCAGTGAGCAGTACTTC. It encodes CASSLGPHPGFASEQYF. The V and J genes are TRBV7-8 and TRBJ2-7; the D gene is possibly TRBD1 (5 bases). Germline loops: CDR1 SGHVS, CDR2 FQNEAQ. Between the trimmed V and J ends, which lost 5 bases and 7 bases, there was a span of 27 bases. This CDR3 is built from 17 residues. Together with reference TRBV7-8 and TRBJ2-7, the CDR3 gives the full variable domain: GAGVSQSPRYKVAKRGQDVALRCDPISGHVSLFWYQQALGQGPEFLTYFQNEAQLDKSGLPSDRFFAERPEGSVSTLKIQRTQQEDSAVYLCASSLGPHPGFASEQYFGPGTRLTVT.

The J gene is TRBJ2-2, the V gene TRBV7-2; 8 nucleotides match TRBD1. The CDR3 runs 16 residues. Germline CDR1 is SGHTA and CDR2 is FQGNSA. J lost 1 base, V lost 4 bases, and 5 bases had no gene match. The CDR3 DNA reads TGTGCCAGCAGCTACGGACAGGGAGAGAACACCGGGGAGCTGTTTTTT. Its translation: CASSYGQGENTGELFF.

This clonotype was found once. A much larger clone is a single base away; this may be a read error. The chain carries TRBV7-2 and TRBJ2-7, with D possibly matching TRBD2 (6 bases). There are 13 residues in the CDR3. Germline V lookup: CDR1 SGHTA, CDR2 FQGNSA. DNA for the CDR3: TGTGCCAGCAGCGGAGGGATCCAAGAGACCCAGAACTTC. This encodes CASSGGIQETQNF.

This rearrangement joins TRBV5-1 to TRBJ2-4, with D unclear. Germline CDR1 reads SGHRS; CDR2 reads YFSETQ. The CDR3 has 16 residues. Trimming took 4 bases from V and 13 from J, leaving 27 bases between them. The CDR3 reads CASSSQDPFNLRIQYF. Here the CDR3 DNA reads TGCGCCAGCAGCAGCCAGGACCCCTTTAACCTACGTATCCAGTACTTC. The full variable domain, with the rest looked up from reference TRBV5-1 and TRBJ2-4, is KAGVTQTPRYLIKTRGQQVTLSCSPISGHRSVSWYQQTPGQGLQFLFEYFSETQRNKGNFPGRFSGRQFSNSRSEMNVSTLELGDSALYLCASSSQDPFNLRIQYFGAGTRLSVL.

In DNA form, the CDR3 reads TGCGCCAGCAGCCTGACGTCTGGGGTTAATCAGCCCCAGCATTTT. This sequence encodes CASSLTSGVNQPQHF. The chain carries TRBV5-1 and TRBJ1-5; no firm D call. The CDR3 contains 15 residues. CDR1 and CDR2 (germline): SGHRS, YFSETQ. Trimming took off 4 bases at V and 4 bases at J, with 15 bases between the two ends.

This clonotype showed up many times. V and J are TRBV20-1 and TRBJ2-7, with TRBD1 matching over 7 bases. The J segment lost 2 bases and the V segment lost 2 bases, leaving 9 bases of the junction unmatched. In germline, CDR1 is DFQATT, CDR2 SNEGSKA (reference sequence). CDR3 length: 15 residues. The CDR3 coding sequence is TGCAGTGCTAGAAGGGAATGGGACAGCACCTACGAGCAGTACTTC. Translated, it gives CSARREWDSTYEQYF.

The chain has TRBV27 and TRBJ2-3; D is ambiguous. The germline CDR1 and CDR2 sequences are MNHEY and SMNVEV (reference sequence). The V and J ends lost 0 bases and 2 bases respectively, with 9 bases between them. The CDR3 is 15 residues long. Here the CDR3 reads CASSLSNSITDTQYF. Here the CDR3 DNA reads TGTGCCAGCAGTTTATCTAACTCGATCACAGATACGCAGTATTTT.

This chain connects TRBV14 to TRBJ2-4, with no clear D. There are 13 residues in the CDR3. Germline V gene lookup returns CDR1 SGHDN and CDR2 FVKESK. V was clipped by 3 bases and J by 8 bases, with 11 bases between them. In nucleotides, the CDR3 is TGTGCCAGCAGCCACCGACCGACATACATTCAGTACTTC. The encoded protein is CASSHRPTYIQYF. Filled out from reference TRBV14 and TRBJ2-4, the complete variable domain reads EAGVTQFPSHSVIEKGQTVTLRCDPISGHDNLYWYRRVMGKEIKFLLHFVKESKQDESGMPNNRFLAERTGGTYSTLKVQPAELEDSGVYFCASSHRPTYIQYFGAGTRLSVL.

The chain links TRBV30 to TRBJ1-2, with no clear D. The germline V gene encodes CDR1 GTSNPN and CDR2 SVGIG (reference sequence). CDR3 size: 14 residues. The V end lost 2 bases, the J end lost 8 bases, and 18 bases lay between the germline ends. CDR3 region: CAWSRSPSTLGYTF. The CDR3 bases are TGTGCCTGGAGTCGTTCACCGTCAACCCTGGGCTACACCTTC.

The chain carries TRBV20-1 and TRBJ2-2, with 8 bases aligning to TRBD1. This CDR3 is built from 14 residues. The germline CDR1 and CDR2 sequences are DFQATT and SNEGSKA (reference sequence). V shed 1 base, J shed 6 bases, and the junction held 4 bases outside the gene matches. The CDR3 protein is CSARAGQGSGELFF. Written as DNA, the CDR3 is TGCAGTGCTAGAGCAGGACAGGGTTCCGGGGAGCTGTTTTTT.

This rearrangement joins TRBV7-2 to TRBJ2-2; 7 bases are a match to TRBD2. V shed 5 bases and J 5 bases; nucleotides not matched to a gene: 8. The CDR3 extends over 15 amino acids. Per the germline V gene, CDR1 is SGHTA and CDR2 is FQGNSA. CDR3 DNA sequence: TGTGCCAGCAGCGCCGAGCGGGGAAGAACCGGGGAGCTGTTTTTT. It codes for CASSAERGRTGELFF.